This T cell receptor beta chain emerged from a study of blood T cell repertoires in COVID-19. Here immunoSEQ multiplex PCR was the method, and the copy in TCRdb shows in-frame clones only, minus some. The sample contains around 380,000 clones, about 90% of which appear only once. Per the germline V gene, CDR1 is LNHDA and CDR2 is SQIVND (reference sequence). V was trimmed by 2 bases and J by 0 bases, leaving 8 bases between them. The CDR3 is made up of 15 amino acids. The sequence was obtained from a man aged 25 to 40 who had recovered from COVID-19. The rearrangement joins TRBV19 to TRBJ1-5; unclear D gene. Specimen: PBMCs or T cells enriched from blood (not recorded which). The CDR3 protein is CASSINSYSNQPQHF. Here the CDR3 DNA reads TGTGCCAGTAGTATAAACAGTTATAGCAATCAGCCCCAGCATTTT. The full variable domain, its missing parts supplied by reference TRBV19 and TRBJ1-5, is DGGITQSPKYLFRKEGQNVTLSCEQNLNHDAMYWYRQDPGQGLRLIYYSQIVNDFQKGDIAEGYSVSREKKESFPLTVTSAQKNPTAFYLCASSINSYSNQPQHFGDGTRLSIL.